The entry below gives a single TCR beta chain sequence along with its context. As yet, its antigen is unknown. The data were obtained in a study of OX40 agonist ivuxolimab in advanced cancers. Study-wide context: Ivuxolimab, which patients received intravenously every 2 weeks, was dosed at 0.01 to 10 mg/kg.

Findings of the study overall: Expanded clones tended on average to be more numerous among CD8+ T cells than CD4+.

Measured with immunoSEQ multiplex PCR; TCRdb has only the in-frame clones, and not every one. Of 70,000 to 85,000 clones in the sample, around 94% were seen once. Blood sampling was done at baseline, cycle 4 day 1, and cycle 7 day 1. The junction had 4 bases not matched to a gene; V was cut back by 4 bases and J by 2 bases. CDR1 is SGDLS, CDR2 YYNGEE, per germline. The CDR3 length is 14 residues. V gene TRBV9 combines with J gene TRBJ2-7; 9 nucleotides match TRBD1. Sequencing used CD4+ or CD8+ T cells sorted from blood, obtained in a trial of the OX40 agonist ivuxolimab. The source is an adult with an advanced solid tumor such as melanoma, head and neck, liver or kidney cancer. Written as DNA, the CDR3 is TGTGCCAGCAGCTTTGGGGACAGGGCCTACGAGCAGTACTTC. Translating it yields CASSFGDRAYEQYF.